The 15 T cell receptor beta chains listed next were all sequenced from one sample in a study of T cells in Graves' hyperthyroidism and ophthalmopathy. RNA transcripts gave rise to amplified TCR beta CDR3 regions. Researchers ran a first-round RT-PCR on the TCR CDR3 using the HTBI primer set. TCRdb re-analysed the multiplex PCR reads in MiXCR, keeping a single row per CDR3 protein. This table holds roughly 170,000 distinct CDR3 sequences, about 17% found once. The sequenced sample was blood. The receptor source for this set is a woman aged 50 to 60 with Graves' hyperthyroidism.

This clonotype has a single count. The genes are TRBV3-1 and TRBJ1-1, with D possibly TRBD1 on 6 matching bases. The CDR3 runs 15 residues. Germline CDR1 LGHDT, CDR2 YNNKEL (reference sequence). V shed 4 bases and J shed 2 bases, with 14 bases lying between them. This CDR3 is CASSRLGGANTEAFF. CDR3 nucleotides: TGTGCCAGCAGCCGGTTGGGGGGGGCCAACACTGAAGCTTTCTTT.

This clonotype was found many times. The chain joins TRBV5-1 to TRBJ1-1; D is unclear. Between the trimmed V and J ends, which lost 3 bases and 3 bases, there was a span of 9 bases. The germline CDR1 and CDR2 sequences are SGHRS and YFSETQ. The CDR3 length is 13 residues. The CDR3: CASSSPTYTEAFF. The CDR3 region has the DNA TGCGCCAGCAGCTCCCCGACATACACTGAAGCTTTCTTT.

The rearrangement joins TRBV20-1 to TRBJ2-3; D is possibly TRBD2 (7 bases). Germline CDR1 DFQATT, CDR2 SNEGSKA (reference sequence). Trimming cost V 6 bases and J 3 bases, with 19 bases left between them. This CDR3 comprises 15 residues. The CDR3 DNA reads as TGCAGTGCCAAGAACAGGGAGGGAAAAACAGATACGCAGTATTTT. Translating it yields CSAKNREGKTDTQYF.

This clonotype was seen at least ten times. The chain has TRBV2 and TRBJ1-6; 9 nucleotides line up with TRBD1. This CDR3 region has 14 residues. Germline CDR1 SNHLY, CDR2 FYNNEI. V lost 5 bases to trimming and J lost 10 bases; unmatched junction nucleotides: 6. The CDR3 spells CASSPRTGESPLHF. The CDR3 DNA reads as TGTGCCAGCAGTCCTCGGACAGGGGAATCACCCCTCCACTTT. The full variable domain, its missing parts supplied by reference TRBV2 and TRBJ1-6, is EPEVTQTPSHQVTQMGQEVILRCVPISNHLYFYWYRQILGQKVEFLVSFYNNEISEKSEIFDDQFSVERPDGSNFTLKIRSTKLEDSAMYFCASSPRTGESPLHFGNGTRLTVT.

This clonotype was seen repeatedly, ten times or more. The rearrangement links TRBV10-3 to TRBJ2-1, with 11 bases fitting TRBD1. The CDR3 loop spans 13 amino acids. Germline CDR1 and CDR2: ENHRY and SYGVKD. Germline trimming cut 8 bases from V and 6 bases from J; bases unmatched to any gene: 3. CDR3 sequence: CAISGTGGNEQFF. The CDR3 DNA sequence: TGTGCCATCTCCGGGACAGGGGGCAATGAGCAGTTCTTC.

This clonotype was detected many times. The rearrangement links TRBV24-1 to TRBJ1-2; no firm D call. The CDR3 totals 14 residues. Germline lookup yields CDR1 KGHDR and CDR2 SFDVKD. V was clipped by 5 bases and J by 7 bases, with 16 bases between them. CDR3 residues: CATSAPAPGGGYTF. The CDR3 DNA sequence: TGTGCCACCAGTGCCCCCGCCCCCGGTGGTGGCTACACCTTC.

The table lists this clonotype with many counts. This chain links TRBV9 with TRBJ2-1; 10 nucleotides match TRBD2. Trimming at V came to 0 bases and at J to 7 bases, leaving 7 bases not matched to a gene. Per germline, CDR1 SGDLS and CDR2 YYNGEE. This CDR3 comprises 16 residues. CDR3 sequence reads: CASSVGPSGGANEQFF. The CDR3 DNA reads TGTGCCAGCAGCGTAGGGCCCAGCGGGGGGGCGAATGAGCAGTTCTTC.

In this sample, this clonotype turned up once. This chain joins TRBV15 and TRBJ2-2; perhaps TRBD1 as D (6 bases). V shed 6 bases and J shed 5 bases, with 16 bases lying between them. In germline, CDR1 is LNHNV, CDR2 YYDKDF (reference sequence). The CDR3 covers 15 residues. The CDR3 region is CATRTGKTRTGELFF. Written as DNA, the CDR3 is TGTGCCACCAGAACAGGGAAGACTCGAACCGGGGAGCTGTTTTTT.

This clonotype was recorded many times. This sequence joins TRBV7-8 and TRBJ2-2; no definite D call. V was pared by 5 bases and J by 1 base, with 11 bases between. Germline CDR1 SGHVS, CDR2 FQNEAQ. The CDR3 sequence is 15 residues long. CDR3 residues: CASSPDSVNTGELFF. The DNA of the CDR3 is TGTGCCAGCAGCCCCGACTCCGTGAACACCGGGGAGCTGTTTTTT. Drawing the rest from reference TRBV7-8 and TRBJ2-2, the complete variable domain is GAGVSQSPRYKVAKRGQDVALRCDPISGHVSLFWYQQALGQGPEFLTYFQNEAQLDKSGLPSDRFFAERPEGSVSTLKIQRTQQEDSAVYLCASSPDSVNTGELFFGEGSRLTVL.

This clonotype was detected ten times or more. The rearrangement links TRBV19 to TRBJ1-1; a possible D gene is TRBD1 (5 bases). The CDR3 covers 13 residues. The germline V and J ends were trimmed by 8 bases and 5 bases, with 15 bases remaining between them. CDR1 is LNHDA and CDR2 is SQIVND in the germline V gene (reference sequence). CDR3 in DNA: TGTGCCAGTGGTTTGGAGGGGAGGACTGAAGCTTTCTTT. This gives the protein CASGLEGRTEAFF.

The V call is TRBV20-1, the J call TRBJ1-2; TRBD1 is a possible D gene (5 bases). The length of the CDR3 is 12 residues. V was cut by 3 bases and J by 14 bases, with 19 bases left in between. Germline V lookup: CDR1 DFQATT, CDR2 SNEGSKA (reference sequence). This chain's CDR3 is CSASSVDQSGTF. DNA of the CDR3: TGCAGTGCTAGTTCAGTGGACCAGTCAGGGACCTTC.

This sequence joins TRBV5-1 and TRBJ1-3; 12 bases align to TRBD1. This CDR3 has 20 amino acids. V shed 4 bases, J shed 0 bases, and the junction held 14 bases outside the gene matches. Germline V gives CDR1 SGHRS, CDR2 YFSETQ. The CDR3 DNA is TGCGCCAGCAGCGGGGGACAGGGGGCGAGCTCCCTGGCCTCTGGAAACACCATATATTTT. Translating gives CASSGGQGASSLASGNTIYF.

This clonotype has more than one count but fewer than ten. The V and J genes are TRBV29-1 and TRBJ1-1; D is unresolved. Germline V CDR1 and CDR2: SQVTM, ANQGSEA. CDR3 length equals 12 residues. V shed 5 bases and J shed 4 bases, with 11 bases lying between them. The CDR3 nucleotides read TGCAGCGTTCGAGCAACACGCACTGAAGCTTTCTTT. This codes for CSVRATRTEAFF.

The chain carries TRBV12-3 or TRBV12-4 and TRBJ1-1; D gene ambiguous. V lost 5 bases and J lost 1, with 11 bases in between. The CDR3 totals 14 residues. The chain's CDR3 is CASSPSNKNTEAFF. CDR3 nucleotide sequence: TGTGCCAGCAGTCCGAGTAACAAGAACACTGAAGCTTTCTTT.

This clonotype was seen a few times. The chain couples TRBV6-1 to TRBJ2-5; perhaps TRBD1 as D (6 bases). The germline gives CDR1 MNHNS, CDR2 SASEGT. The CDR3 runs to 11 residues. V lost 6 bases and J 7 bases, leaving 9 bases between the germline ends. Here the CDR3 DNA reads TGTGCCAGCAGATCACAGGGGACCCAGTACTTC. This codes for CASRSQGTQYF.